The 17 T cell receptor beta chains below were found in one sample sequenced in a study of shared clonotypes between healthy human individuals. Assay used: immunoSEQ multiplex PCR; TCRdb lists only in-frame clones, some missing. The repertoire has roughly 2,500,000 clones, roughly 93% of them found once; the top ten carry approximately 0.37%. The sequenced sample was naive CD4+ T cells from PBMCs. Described subset: CD45RA+ positively selected. The receptors originated from a man aged 18-30 years in good health. Some clones in this sample may be carry-over from other donors' samples.

The chain carries TRBV7-2 and TRBJ2-5; 7 nucleotides agree with TRBD2. Looked up from germline, CDR1 is SGHTA and CDR2 is FQGNSA. This CDR3 comprises 15 residues. V was clipped by 5 bases and J by 9 bases; unmatched bases: 15. This CDR3 is CASSPSGTLLAAQYF. The CDR3 DNA reads TGTGCCAGCAGCCCCAGCGGGACTCTATTGGCGGCCCAGTACTTC.

This chain uses TRBV2 with TRBJ2-1; D is undetermined. Germline V gene lookup returns CDR1 SNHLY and CDR2 FYNNEI. V was trimmed by 3 bases and J by 5 bases, leaving 5 bases between them. This CDR3 region has 12 residues. Here the CDR3 reads CASSDRDNEQFF. CDR3 sequence (DNA): TGTGCCAGCAGTGACCGGGACAATGAGCAGTTCTTC.

The genes are TRBV7-9 and TRBJ2-2; D is uncertain. Germline V gene sequence: CDR1 SEHNR, CDR2 FQNEAQ (reference sequence). CDR3 length equals 15 residues. With 4 bases removed from V and 5 bases from J, the gap between germline ends came to 14 bases. In DNA form, the CDR3 reads TGTGCCAGCAGCTCGGCGCTGGTCGTAACCGGGGAGCTGTTTTTT. Encoded protein: CASSSALVVTGELFF.

V and J are TRBV6-5 and TRBJ2-7; unclear D gene. CDR1 and CDR2 from the germline V gene are MNHEY and SVGAGI. There are 14 residues in the CDR3. V was trimmed by 5 bases and J by 1 base, leaving 12 bases between them. The CDR3 is CASSPRSLSYEQYF. The CDR3 bases are TGTGCCAGCAGTCCAAGGTCCTTGTCCTACGAGCAGTACTTC.

The CDR3 bases are TGCGCCAGCAGCCTTACAGGGGGTTACCAAGAGACCCAGTACTTC. Amino acids: CASSLTGGYQETQYF. The chain combines TRBV4-1 with TRBJ2-5; 8 nucleotides match TRBD1. The CDR3 extends over 15 amino acids. Unmatched junction bases numbered 4, after V lost 4 bases and J lost 0 bases. Germline assignment: CDR1 MGHRA and CDR2 YSYEKL.

This sequence joins TRBV2 and TRBJ1-2, with D perhaps TRBD1 (5 bases). Germline V lookup: CDR1 SNHLY, CDR2 FYNNEI. Trimming left V 0 bases short and J 8 bases short, with 16 bases between. The CDR3 has 15 amino acids. The DNA of the CDR3 is TGTGCCAGCAGTGAAGCGCCGGGGCCGGTGGGAGGCTACACCTTC. This sequence encodes CASSEAPGPVGGYTF.

The chain combines TRBV7-6 with TRBJ1-1, with no clear D. CDR1 SGHVS and CDR2 FNYEAQ come from the germline V gene. V lost 2 bases to trimming and J lost 6 bases, with 16 bases between them. The CDR3 length is 15 residues. The DNA for the CDR3 is TGTGCCAGCAGCTTATTCACAGCAACTGGAGCTGAAGCTTTCTTT. Its translation is CASSLFTATGAEAFF.

V gene TRBV7-2 combines with J gene TRBJ2-3; 8 bases map to TRBD1. Germline CDR1 SGHTA, CDR2 FQGNSA. The CDR3 runs 15 residues. V lost 1 base and J lost 6; bases outside the gene matches: 6. The CDR3 DNA follows: TGTGCCAGCAGCTTAGGCGGGACAGGTGCGGATACGCAGTATTTT. The encoded protein is CASSLGGTGADTQYF.

This clone has a single count. This chain uses TRBV5-4 with TRBJ2-1; tentatively, D is TRBD1 (6 bases). CDR1 and CDR2 from the germline V gene are SGHNT and YYREEE (reference sequence). The CDR3 has 17 residues. V lost 2 bases, J lost 5 bases, and 20 bases lay in between. The DNA for the CDR3 is TGTGCCAGCAGCTTTCCCCTCCGGGCAGGGGTCAACAATGAGCAGTTCTTC. Amino acid sequence: CASSFPLRAGVNNEQFF.

The V gene is TRBV9, the J gene TRBJ2-2; D is unresolved. Germline V gene sequence: CDR1 SGDLS, CDR2 YYNGEE. CDR3 length equals 14 residues. V lost 4 bases, J lost 0 bases, and 7 bases lay in between. CDR3 loop: CASSKPANTGELFF. The CDR3 nucleotides read TGTGCCAGCAGCAAACCTGCGAACACCGGGGAGCTGTTTTTT.

This clone was seen a few times. The chain carries TRBV4-1 and TRBJ1-5; no reliable D call. CDR1 is MGHRA, CDR2 YSYEKL, per germline. This CDR3 is built from 17 residues. Trimming cost V 1 base and J 3 bases, with 16 bases left between them. The CDR3 loop is CASSQGILGGYNQPQHF. In nucleotides, the CDR3 is TGCGCCAGCAGCCAAGGGATCCTGGGAGGATACAATCAGCCCCAGCATTTT.

The chain combines TRBV9 with TRBJ1-3; D might be TRBD1 (6 bases). Between the trimmed V and J ends, which lost 3 bases and 0 bases, there was a span of 7 bases. CDR1 and CDR2 (germline): SGDLS, YYNGEE. This CDR3 region has 14 residues. The CDR3 DNA reads TGTGCCAGCAGCGGGACAGCCTCTGGAAACACCATATATTTT. This codes for CASSGTASGNTIYF. The full variable domain, completed using reference TRBV9 and TRBJ1-3, is DSGVTQTPKHLITATGQRVTLRCSPRSGDLSVYWYQQSLDQGLQFLIQYYNGEERAKGNILERFSAQQFPDLHSELNLSSLELGDSALYFCASSGTASGNTIYFGEGSWLTVV.

V gene TRBV7-9 combines with J gene TRBJ1-1; no definite D call. The germline V gene has CDR1 SEHNR and CDR2 FQNEAQ (reference sequence). The V end was cut by 7 bases, the J end by 0 bases, with 9 bases between. The CDR3 length is 13 residues. The CDR3 loop reads CASIKYMNTEAFF. CDR3 in DNA: TGTGCCAGCATTAAGTACATGAACACTGAAGCTTTCTTT.

The rearrangement joins TRBV6-5 to TRBJ1-2, with D uncertain. Per germline, CDR1 MNHEY and CDR2 SVGAGI. The V end was cut by 0 bases, the J end by 8 bases, with 16 bases between. The CDR3 consists of 15 residues. CDR3 sequence reads: CASSYSFRTARGYTF. Here the CDR3 DNA reads TGTGCCAGCAGTTACTCCTTTAGGACTGCCCGAGGCTACACCTTC.

The chain recombines TRBV5-1 with TRBJ1-5; D gene uncertain. V lost 4 bases and J 5 bases, leaving 16 bases between the germline ends. Germline CDR1 is SGHRS and CDR2 is YFSETQ. There are 15 residues in the CDR3. The CDR3 here is CASSPSLGSDQPQHF. In DNA, the CDR3 is TGCGCCAGCAGCCCTAGCTTGGGTTCAGATCAGCCCCAGCATTTT.

The rearrangement uses TRBV4-1 and TRBJ2-5, with D possibly being TRBD1 or TRBD2 (6 bases each). V shed 0 bases and J shed 2 bases, with 13 bases lying between them. Germline CDR1 reads MGHRA; CDR2 reads YSYEKL. The CDR3 runs 16 residues. The CDR3 protein is CASSQDRGPDQETQYF. CDR3 coding DNA: TGCGCCAGCAGCCAAGATCGGGGGCCAGATCAAGAGACCCAGTACTTC.

The count of this clone is one. The chain employs TRBV28 and TRBJ1-2; TRBD1 might be the D (5 bases). Germline V gene lookup returns CDR1 MDHEN and CDR2 SYDVKM. The CDR3 extends over 14 amino acids. V gave up 5 bases and J gave up 5 bases, with 15 bases separating them. The CDR3 DNA reads TGTGCCAGCAGTAACTCTGGGGGTGGGTATGGCTACACCTTC. Protein: CASSNSGGGYGYTF.